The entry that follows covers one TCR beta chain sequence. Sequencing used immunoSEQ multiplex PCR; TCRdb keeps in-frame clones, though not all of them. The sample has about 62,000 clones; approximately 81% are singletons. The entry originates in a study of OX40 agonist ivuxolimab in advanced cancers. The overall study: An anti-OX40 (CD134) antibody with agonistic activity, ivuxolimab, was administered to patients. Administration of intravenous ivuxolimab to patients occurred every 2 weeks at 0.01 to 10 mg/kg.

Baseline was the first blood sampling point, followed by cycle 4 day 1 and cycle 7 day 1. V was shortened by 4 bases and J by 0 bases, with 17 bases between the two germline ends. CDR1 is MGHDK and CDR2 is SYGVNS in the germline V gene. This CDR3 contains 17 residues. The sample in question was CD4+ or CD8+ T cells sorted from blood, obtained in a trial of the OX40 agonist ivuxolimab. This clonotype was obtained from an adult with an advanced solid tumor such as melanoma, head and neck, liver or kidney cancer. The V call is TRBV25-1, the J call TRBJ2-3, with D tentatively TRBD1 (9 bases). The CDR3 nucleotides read TGTGCCAGCAGTGGCGGGGGGACAGGGTCCAGCACAGATACGCAGTATTTT. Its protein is CASSGGGTGSSTDTQYF.